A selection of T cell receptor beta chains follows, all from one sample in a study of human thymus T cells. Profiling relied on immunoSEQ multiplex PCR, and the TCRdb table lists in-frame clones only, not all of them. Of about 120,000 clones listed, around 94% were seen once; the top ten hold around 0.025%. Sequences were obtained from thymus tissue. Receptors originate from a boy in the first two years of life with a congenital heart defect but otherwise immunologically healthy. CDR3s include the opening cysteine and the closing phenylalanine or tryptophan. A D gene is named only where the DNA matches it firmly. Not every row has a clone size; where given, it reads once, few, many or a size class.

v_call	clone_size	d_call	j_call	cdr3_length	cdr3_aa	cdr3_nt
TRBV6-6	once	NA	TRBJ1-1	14	CASAETGRNTEAFF	TGTGCCAGCGCAGAGACAGGAAGGAACACTGAAGCTTTCTTT
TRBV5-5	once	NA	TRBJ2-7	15	CASSFVLQGSGEQYF	TGTGCCAGCAGCTTTGTGTTGCAGGGATCGGGCGAGCAGTACTTC
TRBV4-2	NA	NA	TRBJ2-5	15	CASSQDPGQQETQYF	TGTGCCAGCAGCCAAGACCCCGGACAGCAAGAGACCCAGTACTTC
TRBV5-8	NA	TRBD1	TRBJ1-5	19	CASSWTAGGGSGRNQPQHF	TGTGCCAGCAGCTGGACCGCGGGAGGGGGCAGCGGGCGCAATCAGCCCCAGCATTTT
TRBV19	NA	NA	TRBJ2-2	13	CASSRGPKGELFF	TGTGCCAGTAGTAGGGGACCCAAGGGGGAGCTGTTTTTT
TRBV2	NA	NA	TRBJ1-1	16	CASSEAVPRVLTEAFF	TGTGCCAGCAGTGAAGCGGTCCCGAGGGTCCTCACTGAAGCTTTCTTT
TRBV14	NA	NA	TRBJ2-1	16	CASSPRVGALRGEQFF	TGTGCCAGCAGCCCCCGAGTAGGGGCCCTCCGGGGTGAGCAGTTCTTC
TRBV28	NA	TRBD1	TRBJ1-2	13	CASSDGQGYGYTF	TGTGCCAGCAGTGATGGACAGGGGTATGGCTACACCTTC
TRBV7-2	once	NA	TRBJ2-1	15	CASSLGRADHNEQFF	TGTGCCAGCAGCTTAGGACGGGCGGACCACAATGAGCAGTTCTTC
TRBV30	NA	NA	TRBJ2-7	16	CAYKSPKTGSLNEQYF	TGTGCCTATAAATCCCCTAAGACAGGTTCCCTGAACGAGCAGTACTTC
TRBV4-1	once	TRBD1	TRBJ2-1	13	CASSQEQGDEQFF	TGCGCCAGCAGCCAAGAACAGGGGGATGAGCAGTTCTTC
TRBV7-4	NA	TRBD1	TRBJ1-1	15	CASSLGPGGIPEAFF	TGTGCCAGCAGCTTAGGGCCAGGGGGCATACCTGAAGCTTTCTTT
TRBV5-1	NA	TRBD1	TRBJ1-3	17	CASSPVQGSSSGNTIYF	TGCGCCAGCAGCCCCGTACAGGGGTCGAGCTCTGGAAACACCATATATTTT
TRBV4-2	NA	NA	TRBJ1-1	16	CASSQGPPRKNTEAFF	TGTGCCAGCAGCCAGGGTCCTCCTCGGAAGAACACTGAAGCTTTCTTT
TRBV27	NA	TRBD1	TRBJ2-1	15	CASRNRGLLGNEQFF	TGTGCCAGCAGGAACAGGGGGCTGTTAGGCAATGAGCAGTTCTTC
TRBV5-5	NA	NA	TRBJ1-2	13	CASSEWGGRQHTF	TGTGCCAGCAGCGAATGGGGTGGCAGGCAGCACACCTTC
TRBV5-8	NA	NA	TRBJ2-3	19	CASSSKPGLQITSTDTQYF	TGTGCCAGCAGCTCAAAACCGGGACTCCAGATAACTAGCACAGATACGCAGTATTTT
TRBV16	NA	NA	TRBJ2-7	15	CASSQFEMGTYEQYF	TGTGCCAGCAGCCAATTTGAGATGGGAACCTACGAGCAGTACTTC
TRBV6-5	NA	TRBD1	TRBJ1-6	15	CASSYKGQGTSPLHF	TGTGCCAGCAGTTACAAGGGACAGGGGACTTCACCCCTCCACTTT
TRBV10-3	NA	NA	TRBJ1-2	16	CAIALPPGGLNYGYTF	TGTGCCATCGCCCTACCTCCCGGGGGACTTAACTATGGCTACACCTTC
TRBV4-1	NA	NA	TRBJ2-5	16	CASSQPRRGLQETQYF	TGCGCCAGCAGCCAACCACGGAGGGGGCTCCAAGAGACCCAGTACTTC
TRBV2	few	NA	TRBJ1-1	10	CASSDGWAFF	TGTGCCAGCAGTGATGGGTGGGCTTTCTTT
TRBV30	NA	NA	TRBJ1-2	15	CAWSPTLDRLYGYTF	TGTGCCTGGAGTCCTACCCTCGACAGGCTCTATGGCTACACCTTC
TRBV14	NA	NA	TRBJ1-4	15	CASSPRGIANEKLFF	TGTGCCAGCAGCCCCCGTGGGATTGCTAATGAAAAACTGTTTTTT
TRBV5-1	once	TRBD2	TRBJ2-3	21	CASSLAQGLAGGASSTDTQYF	TGCGCCAGCAGCTTGGCCCAGGGACTAGCGGGGGGTGCCTCGAGCACAGATACGCAGTATTTT
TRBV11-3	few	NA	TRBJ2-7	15	CASSFHRAIPYEQYF	TGTGCCAGCAGCTTTCACAGGGCCATTCCCTACGAGCAGTACTTC
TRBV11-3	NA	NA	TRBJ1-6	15	CASSLDGEKGSPLHF	TGTGCCAGCAGCTTAGACGGCGAAAAGGGTTCACCCCTCCACTTT
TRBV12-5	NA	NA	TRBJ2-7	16	CASGLGWDTRTYEQYF	TGTGCTAGTGGTTTAGGGTGGGACACAAGAACCTACGAGCAGTACTTC
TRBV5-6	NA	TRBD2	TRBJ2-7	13	CASSGLAGYEQYF	TGTGCCAGCAGTGGACTAGCGGGCTACGAGCAGTACTTC
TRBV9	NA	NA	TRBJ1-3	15	CASSARTGPGNTIYF	TGTGCCAGCAGCGCACGAACAGGACCTGGAAACACCATATATTTT
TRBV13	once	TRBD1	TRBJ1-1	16	CASSLGVGRGGTEAFF	TGTGCCAGCAGCTTAGGCGTGGGCAGGGGGGGCACTGAAGCTTTCTTT
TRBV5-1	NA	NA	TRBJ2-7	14	CASSLISVAYEQYF	TGCGCCAGCAGCTTAATAAGCGTGGCCTACGAGCAGTACTTC
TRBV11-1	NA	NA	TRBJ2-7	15	CASSLASYPLYEQYF	TGTGCCAGCAGCTTAGCGTCATACCCCCTCTACGAGCAGTACTTC
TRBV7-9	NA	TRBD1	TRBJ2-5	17	CASSPSRRDRGKETQYF	TGTGCCAGCAGCCCGAGCCGGCGGGACAGGGGAAAAGAGACCCAGTACTTC
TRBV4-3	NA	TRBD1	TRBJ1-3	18	CASSQDGPDRGTGNTIYF	TGCGCCAGCAGCCAAGATGGGCCCGACAGGGGGACTGGAAACACCATATATTTT
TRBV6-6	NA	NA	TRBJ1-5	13	CASSYSKWQPQHF	TGTGCCAGCAGTTACTCGAAATGGCAGCCCCAGCATTTT
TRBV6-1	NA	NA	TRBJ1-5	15	CASSHTTAYNQPQHF	TGTGCCAGCAGTCATACGACAGCGTACAATCAGCCCCAGCATTTT
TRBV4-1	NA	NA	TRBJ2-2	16	CASSQRESPCTGELFF	TGCGCCAGCAGCCAGAGGGAGTCCCCATGCACCGGGGAGCTGTTTTTT
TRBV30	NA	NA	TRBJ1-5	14	CAWRAGQSNQPQHF	TGTGCCTGGAGAGCAGGACAGAGCAATCAGCCCCAGCATTTT
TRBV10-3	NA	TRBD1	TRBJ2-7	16	CAISERYRDRGCEQYF	TGTGCCATCAGTGAGAGATACCGGGACAGGGGTTGCGAGCAGTACTTC